Detailed here is one TCR beta chain. No antigen is known for it. No base quality information exists; no much larger clone differs at one position. Enrolling through a virtual design, the prospective study's participants ranged in age from roughly 18 to 90 years and lived across 20 to 30 United States geographic areas. In the prospective study, participants were assigned to cohorts based on the clinical history participants reported in a screening survey and a study questionnaire. For ImmuneRACE Cohort 3, a participant was defined as recovered based on two consecutive negative NP/OP PCR tests, clearance by a healthcare professional, or resolution of symptoms. Mobile phlebotomists in the prospective study collected whole blood, serum and a nasopharyngeal or oropharyngeal swab from every participant. Prospective study participants could optionally give additional blood draws and questionnaires over an approximately two-month period. Before DNA extraction, prospective study blood samples were shipped either frozen or at room temperature.

Inclusive of the bounding cysteine and phenylalanine, the CDR3 is 15 residues long. Left in the record is the CDR3 DNA by itself, 45 bases read in frame from the first base. The germline V gene (reference sequence) yields SGHKS for CDR1 and YYEKEE for CDR2. The trim is 3 bases for V and 0 bases for J, with a gap of 10 bases between the germline ends. This specimen belongs to a study of blood T cell repertoires in COVID-19 (TCRdb year 2020). A note on the overall study: Collaborator samples came from the United States, Italy and Spain and covered acute and convalescent phases of COVID-19. The prospective study material was composed of cDNA or gDNA derived from T cells, B-cell-depleted T cells, or PBMCs. Deeply sampled blood TCRbeta repertoires from subjects exposed to, actively infected with, or recovered from COVID-19 were included in the dataset. The repertoires were released in a freely available public database meant as a resource for research on the immune response to SARS-CoV-2. The samples were drawn from the first 160 participants of the ongoing ImmuneRACE study and from 950 to 1,500 subjects provided by 6 global collaborators. A de-identified subject ID, COVID-19 status, age in years and sex were almost always included in the sample metadata. Where HLA class I and class II types were available, the types were taken from metadata supplied by the sample provider, not from assay-based typing.

TCRbeta CDR3 regions were amplified from genomic DNA by means of the immunoSEQ Assay, a bias-controlled multiplex PCR. From the authors' description of their analysis: The number of nucleated cells in each sample was estimated by amplification of reference gene primers within the assay. Sequence reads were collapsed and filtered to measure the absolute abundance of every unique TCRbeta CDR3 rearrangement. For each sample, productive Simpson clonality was calculated as the square root of Simpson's diversity index across productive rearrangements. TCRdb re-hosts the immuneACCESS table, in-frame sequences only. Its copies lack some clones; in the studies checked, an unresolved V gene accounts for under half of them, and the cause for the rest is not known. V and J calls and clone size come straight from that table; D and trimming were deduced from the DNA. The sample yields about 320,000 clones; about 88% were counted once. Roughly 2.5% of the sample belongs to the ten largest clones.

What the work shows at the level of the full study, not this receptor alone: The amount of clinical and demographic metadata varied by source and participant and was provided uncurated.

This TCR was sampled from a man aged 55 to 70 who had recovered from COVID-19. Material for sequencing was PBMCs or T cells enriched from blood (not recorded which). The rearranged segments are TRBV5-5 and TRBJ1-3, with the D segment identity uncertain. The DNA sequence is as follows: TGTGCCAGCAGCTCGAAAGCTAGCTCTGGAAACACCATATATTTT. This sequence encodes CASSSKASSGNTIYF.